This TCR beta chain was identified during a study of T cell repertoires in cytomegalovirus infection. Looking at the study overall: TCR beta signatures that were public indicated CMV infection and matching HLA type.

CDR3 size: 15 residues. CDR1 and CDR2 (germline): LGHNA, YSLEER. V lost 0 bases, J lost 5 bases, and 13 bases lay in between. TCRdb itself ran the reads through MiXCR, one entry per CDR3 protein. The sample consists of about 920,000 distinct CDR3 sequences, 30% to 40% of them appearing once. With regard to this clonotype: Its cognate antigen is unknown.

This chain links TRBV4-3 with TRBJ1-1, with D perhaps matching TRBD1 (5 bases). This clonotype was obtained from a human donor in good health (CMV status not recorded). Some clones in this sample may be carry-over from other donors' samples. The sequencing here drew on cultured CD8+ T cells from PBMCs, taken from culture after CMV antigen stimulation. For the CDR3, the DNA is TGCGCCAGCAGCCAAGATCTGTCAGGGATTACTGAAGCTTTCTTT. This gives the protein CASSQDLSGITEAFF.